The clone carrying this TCR beta chain was recorded once. Its antigen remains unknown. Without the conserved terminal phenylalanine or tryptophan, this CDR3 likely stems from a read error. TCR beta VDJ and CDR3 profiles were obtained from a genomic DNA template. TCRdb used MiXCR to reprocess the reads, holding one entry per CDR3 protein. This sample has about 210,000 distinct CDR3 sequences, with over 60% found just once. The CDR3 contains 14 residues. Germline values: CDR1 SNHLY, CDR2 FYNNEI. With 7 bases removed from V and 3 bases from J, the gap between germline ends came to 15 bases. The data derive from a study of CD8+CD57+ T cells in acquired aplastic anemia. The overall study: On average, sorted CD4+ and CD8+ cells gave 3.2 ug of DNA. As sequenced from healthy donors, CD4+ cells averaged about 11 million reads. The study, taken as a whole, reports: Significant differences in CD8+ Simpson's diversity were not observed between patients and controls. The number of CD8+ CDR3 sequences shared by patients and controls was fewer than 35.

The chain links TRBV2 to TRBJ1-1, with TRBD1 as a possible D gene (6 bases). This TCR came from a human donor in good health. Sample: sorted CD4+, CD8+, or CD8+CD57+ T cells (not recorded which) from PBMCs. The CDR3 region has the DNA TGTGCCAGCATTCAAGTACAGGGAGACACTGAAGCTTTCCTT. It encodes CASIQVQGDTEAFL.